The clone carrying this T cell receptor (beta chain) was recorded only once. Its target is unknown. The germline CDR1 and CDR2 sequences are SGHRS and YFSETQ. The V and J ends lost 7 bases and 5 bases respectively, with 4 bases between them. This CDR3 comprises 10 residues. The source of the sample is a study of HIV-infected patients and healthy controls. Across the study: CD8 counts did not change consistently during early therapy; the CD4:CD8 ratio climbed slightly. No general T-cell lymphocytopenia was present, and per-chain CDR3 totals resembled those of controls.

cDNA was made from roughly 500 ng RNA using alpha and beta constant primers. Alpha and beta chain libraries were made separately by chain-specific third strand synthesis with multiplexing indices. One entry per CDR3 protein results from TCRdb running MiXCR on the 5' RACE reads. The sample has 3,500 to 4,500 distinct CDR3 sequences, 8.3% seen once; the top ten hold approximately 40%. Antiretroviral therapy had run roughly three months, about 14 weeks, before follow-up blood collection. Whole blood was used without fractionation, so all unsorted peripheral T cells were included. General study findings and limits: Compared with untreated HIV+ repertoires, healthy controls showed roughly threefold more distinct CDR3s and higher Shannon diversity.

The chain recombines TRBV5-1 with TRBJ2-1; D is unclear. This TCR was recovered from an adult with HIV infection. The specimen was blood, collected during antiretroviral therapy. The CDR3 sequence is CASGNNEQFF. The CDR3 region has the DNA TGCGCCAGCGGAAACAATGAGCAGTTCTTC.